This T cell receptor beta chain came from a study of blood T cell repertoires in COVID-19. Whole-study context: PBMCs, B-cell-depleted T cells, or T cells provided the cDNA or gDNA that made up the material.

The germline V and J ends were trimmed by 0 bases and 5 bases, with 9 bases remaining between them. The CDR3 runs 14 residues. Germline values: CDR1 SGHRS, CDR2 YFSETQ. The data were produced by immunoSEQ multiplex PCR, yet TCRdb's version contains in-frame clones alone and is incomplete. The sample lists 110,000 to 150,000 clones, around 87% occurring once. Participant age was roughly 18 to 89 years, and participants resided in fewer than 25 US areas. Which cohort a participant joined came from the clinical history participants gave. Recovered participants had two consecutive negative NP/OP PCR tests, healthcare professional clearance, or symptom resolution.

This clonotype was obtained from a man between 60 and 75 years old who had recovered from COVID-19. Sequences were obtained from PBMCs or T cells enriched from blood (not recorded which). The chain has TRBV5-1 and TRBJ2-1; a weak D match, TRBD2 (5 bases). The CDR3 bases are TGCGCCAGCAGCTTGGTGGGGAGCGACAATGAGCAGTTCTTC. It specifies CASSLVGSDNEQFF.